The T cell receptor beta chain described here comes from a study of memory CD4+ T cells and cytomegalovirus serostatus. The protocol was immunoSEQ multiplex PCR, while the TCRdb copy is restricted to in-frame clones and leaves out a portion. The sample has approximately 47,000 clones, about 73% seen once. The sort gate was single viable CD3+CD4+CD8-CD45RO+ cells for memory CD4+ T cells. CDR3 length: 15 amino acids. V lost 8 bases, J lost 0 bases, and 16 bases lay in between. Germline CDR1 SGHTA, CDR2 FQGNSA. The clonotype originates from an adult in good health and CMV-seronegative. Material: memory CD4+ T cells from blood. The genes are TRBV7-2 and TRBJ1-2; TRBD1 is a possible D gene (6 bases). The CDR3 loop is CASEGRGQTNYGYTF. Here the CDR3 DNA reads TGTGCCAGCGAGGGGCGGGGGCAGACTAACTATGGCTACACCTTC.